The rows below give T cell receptor beta chains drawn from one sample of a study of blood T cell repertoires in COVID-19. Profiled with immunoSEQ multiplex PCR; TCRdb holds only in-frame clones, not every one. The table has 330,000 or so clones, over 75% seen once. The sample comprised PBMCs or T cells enriched from blood (not recorded which). Receptors originate from a man aged 35-49 years in a cohort exposed to, infected with or recovered from COVID-19 (not recorded which). CDR3s include the opening cysteine and the closing phenylalanine or tryptophan.

V gene: TRBV27
CDR3 protein: CASSLFGASNQPQHF

V gene: TRBV7-9
CDR3 protein: CASSPLAGNSPLHF

V gene: TRBV6-2/TRBV6-3
CDR3 protein: CASSYSASGVRGEQYF

V gene: TRBV7-9
CDR3 protein: CASSLGEGTGNTIYF

V gene: TRBV2
CDR3 protein: CASSEGLAAFGASYNEQFF

V gene: TRBV7-7
CDR3 protein: CASSPRAGRSTDTQYF

V gene: TRBV19
CDR3 protein: CASRWAAGELFF

V gene: TRBV6-6
CDR3 protein: CASSRSLLGSYNSPLHF

V gene: TRBV21-1
CDR3 protein: CASSKGGLDRAVETQYF

V gene: TRBV10-1
CDR3 protein: CASGRAGGELFF

V gene: TRBV11-2
CDR3 protein: CASSLDRREQTQYF

V gene: TRBV19
CDR3 protein: CASQNGGTGVGNEQFF

V gene: TRBV19
CDR3 protein: CASRAEQYF

V gene: TRBV7-6
CDR3 protein: CASSSLAATGELFF

V gene: TRBV7-9
CDR3 protein: CASSGGVDGYTF

V gene: TRBV7-2
CDR3 protein: CASSRQGVDSPLHF

V gene: TRBV27
CDR3 protein: CASSFLSGRMANEQFF

V gene: TRBV2
CDR3 protein: CASRDRTSSYNSPLHF

V gene: TRBV7-8
CDR3 protein: CASSPPPGGVQPQHF

V gene: TRBV11-2
CDR3 protein: CASSLEQRTEAFF

V gene: TRBV6-5
CDR3 protein: CASSYGTGGSGELFF

V gene: TRBV5-1
CDR3 protein: CASRPPAGTNAFF

V gene: TRBV2
CDR3 protein: CASSVFGGRGYTF

V gene: TRBV10-3
CDR3 protein: CAISESGLAGGALAKNIQYF

V gene: TRBV5-5
CDR3 protein: CASSLVRQGGTDTQYF

V gene: TRBV7-6
CDR3 protein: CASSTGDRPGNTIYF

V gene: TRBV28
CDR3 protein: CASSFSGGAGYTF

V gene: TRBV14
CDR3 protein: CASSQGNRVSSYEQYF

V gene: TRBV2
CDR3 protein: CASSTLELRTDTQYF

V gene: TRBV18
CDR3 protein: CASSPPYQRETQYF

V gene: TRBV6-5
CDR3 protein: CASFRGTEAFF

V gene: TRBV7-8
CDR3 protein: CASSRGQGANTGELFF

V gene: TRBV30
CDR3 protein: CAWSVGFGVNEQFF

V gene: TRBV27
CDR3 protein: CASSPFTRLAAGQFF

V gene: TRBV10-1
CDR3 protein: CASSDPTGLAFF

V gene: TRBV3-1/TRBV3-2
CDR3 protein: CASSLASGRRADTQYF

V gene: TRBV11-2
CDR3 protein: CASSLVGGGTNEKLFF

V gene: TRBV30
CDR3 protein: CAWSAGFQPQHF

V gene: TRBV19
CDR3 protein: CASRPGLNQPQHF

V gene: TRBV5-6
CDR3 protein: CASSFPSGRAEF

V gene: TRBV4-2
CDR3 protein: CASSQGLQDTQYF

V gene: TRBV30
CDR3 protein: CAWSGGGWGGYTF

V gene: TRBV2
CDR3 protein: CASTYRQGNTEAFF

V gene: TRBV6-4
CDR3 protein: CASSDSLANNEQFF

V gene: TRBV7-3
CDR3 protein: CASSLDYHPGNEQFF

V gene: TRBV29-1
CDR3 protein: CSLGESYTF

V gene: TRBV2
CDR3 protein: CASRGLAGVSEQYF

V gene: TRBV7-3
CDR3 protein: CASSPVAGTETQYF

V gene: TRBV7-2
CDR3 protein: CASSLDRQGKVYEQYF

V gene: TRBV5-1
CDR3 protein: CASSLGLAGNEQFF

V gene: TRBV6-5
CDR3 protein: CASSYLAAGQPQHF

V gene: TRBV2
CDR3 protein: CASSEGRAITGELFF

V gene: TRBV6-5
CDR3 protein: CASSSGQGYTEAFF

V gene: TRBV3-1/TRBV3-2
CDR3 protein: CASSQDSGSVYEQYF

V gene: TRBV27
CDR3 protein: CASREWGGATDTQYF